The sequence of this T cell receptor beta chain was determined in a study of blood T cell repertoires in COVID-19. Germline CDR1 SGHTA, CDR2 FQGNSA. V was cut by 0 bases and J by 8 bases, with 16 bases left in between. The CDR3 is made up of 15 amino acids. Clones were sequenced by immunoSEQ multiplex PCR, and TCRdb holds only the in-frame ones, with some missing. The sample includes 55,000 to 80,000 clones, 81% seen only once; the top ten take roughly 0.83%. The V and J genes are TRBV7-2 and TRBJ1-2; D unresolved. The specimen sequenced was peripheral blood. The TCR originated in a woman in her 70s with acute or convalescent COVID-19. This CDR3 is CASSLALGIARGYTF. The CDR3, as DNA: TGTGCCAGCAGCTTAGCGCTGGGGATAGCGAGAGGCTACACCTTC.